This T cell receptor (beta chain) was retrieved from a study of cytomegalovirus exposure and HLA in healthy donors. There were likely unrecorded immune exposures, though donors were nominally healthy when sampled. Primers: 60 Vbeta forward and 13 Jbeta reverse. Clones were read by immunoSEQ multiplex PCR, and TCRdb kept only the in-frame ones, dropping some. Among 150,000 to 160,000 clones listed, about 85% were seen once. About this clone itself: What it recognizes is unknown.

V lost 0 bases and J 0 bases, leaving 5 bases between the germline ends. The germline CDR1 and CDR2 sequences are SGHRS and YFSETQ. The CDR3 is 14 residues long. Study results and caveats: The study flagged 150 to 200 TCR beta chains as cytomegalovirus-associated.

The source material was PBMCs. The gene calls are TRBV5-1 and TRBJ2-3, with D unclear. The TCR comes from a woman under 30 in good health and CMV-seronegative. DNA of the CDR3: TGCGCCAGCAGCTTGGACTCTAGCACAGATACGCAGTATTTT. Translation gives CASSLDSSTDTQYF.